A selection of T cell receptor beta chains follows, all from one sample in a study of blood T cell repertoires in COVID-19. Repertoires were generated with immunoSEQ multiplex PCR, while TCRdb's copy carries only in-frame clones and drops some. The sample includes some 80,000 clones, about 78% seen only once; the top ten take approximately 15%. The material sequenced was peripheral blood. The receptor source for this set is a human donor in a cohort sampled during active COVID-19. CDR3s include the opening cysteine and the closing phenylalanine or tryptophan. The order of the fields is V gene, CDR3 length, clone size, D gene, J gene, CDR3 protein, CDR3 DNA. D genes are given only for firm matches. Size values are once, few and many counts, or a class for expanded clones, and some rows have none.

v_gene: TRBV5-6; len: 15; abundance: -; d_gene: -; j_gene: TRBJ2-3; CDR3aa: CASSQDLSITDTQYF; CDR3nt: TGTGCCAGCAGCCAGGACTTATCTATCACAGATACGCAGTATTTT
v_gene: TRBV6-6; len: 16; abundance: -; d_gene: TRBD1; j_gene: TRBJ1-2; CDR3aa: CASSHTGTGGLQGYTF; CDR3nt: TGTGCCAGCAGTCACACCGGGACAGGGGGACTGCAGGGCTACACCTTC
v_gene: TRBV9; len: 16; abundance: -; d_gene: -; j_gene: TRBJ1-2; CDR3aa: CASSVTPVRGSTGYTF; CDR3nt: TGTGCCAGCAGCGTTACCCCAGTCAGAGGGAGTACCGGCTACACCTTC
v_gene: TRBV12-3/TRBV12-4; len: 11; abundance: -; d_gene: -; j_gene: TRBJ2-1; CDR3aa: CASRHSNEQFF; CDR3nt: TGTGCCAGCAGACACAGCAATGAGCAGTTCTTC
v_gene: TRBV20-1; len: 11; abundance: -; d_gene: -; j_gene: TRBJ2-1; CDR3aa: CSAHDAREQFF; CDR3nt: TGCAGTGCCCACGATGCGAGGGAGCAGTTCTTC
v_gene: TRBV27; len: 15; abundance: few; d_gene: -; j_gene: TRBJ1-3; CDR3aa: CASSVTAPPGNTIYF; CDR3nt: TGTGCCAGCAGTGTGACAGCGCCTCCCGGAAACACCATATATTTT
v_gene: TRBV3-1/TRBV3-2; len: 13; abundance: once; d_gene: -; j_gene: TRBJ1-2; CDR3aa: CASSQVQGMGYTF; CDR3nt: TGTGCCAGCAGCCAAGTACAGGGTATGGGCTACACCTTC
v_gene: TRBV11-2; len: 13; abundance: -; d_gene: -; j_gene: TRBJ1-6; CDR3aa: CASSLGTGAPLHF; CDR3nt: TGTGCCAGCAGCTTAGGCACGGGGGCACCCCTCCACTTT
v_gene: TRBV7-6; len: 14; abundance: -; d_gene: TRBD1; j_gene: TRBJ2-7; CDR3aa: CASSQGTGVGEQYF; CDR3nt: TGTGCCAGCAGCCAGGGGACAGGGGTCGGCGAGCAGTACTTC
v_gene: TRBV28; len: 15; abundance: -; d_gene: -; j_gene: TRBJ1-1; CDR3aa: CASSLGGRMNTEAFF; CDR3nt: TGTGCCAGCAGTTTGGGGGGACGGATGAACACTGAAGCTTTCTTT
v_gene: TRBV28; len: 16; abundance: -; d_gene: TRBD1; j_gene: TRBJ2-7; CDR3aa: CASSPSDRGHSSEQYF; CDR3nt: TGTGCCAGCAGTCCCTCGGACAGGGGGCACTCATCCGAGCAGTACTTC
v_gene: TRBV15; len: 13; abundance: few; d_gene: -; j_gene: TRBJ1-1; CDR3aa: CATSRDRGTEAFF; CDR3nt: TGTGCCACCAGCAGAGATCGAGGCACTGAAGCTTTCTTT
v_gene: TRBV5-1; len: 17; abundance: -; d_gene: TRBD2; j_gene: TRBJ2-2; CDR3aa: CASSLSSGGPGTGELFF; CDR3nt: TGCGCCAGCAGCTTGTCTAGCGGGGGGCCCGGCACCGGGGAGCTGTTTTTT
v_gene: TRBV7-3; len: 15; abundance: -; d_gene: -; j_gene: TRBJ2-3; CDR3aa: CASSLNRGSTDTQYF; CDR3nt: TGTGCCAGCAGCTTAAACCGGGGAAGCACAGATACGCAGTATTTT
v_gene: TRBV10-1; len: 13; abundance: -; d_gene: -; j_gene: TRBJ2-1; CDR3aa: CASSEPGFHEQFF; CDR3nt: TGCGCCAGCAGTGAGCCAGGGTTCCATGAGCAGTTCTTC
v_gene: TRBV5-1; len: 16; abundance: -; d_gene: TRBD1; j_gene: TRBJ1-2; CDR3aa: CASSALPGQSYYGYTF; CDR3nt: TGCGCCAGCAGCGCTCTTCCGGGACAGTCATACTATGGCTACACCTTC
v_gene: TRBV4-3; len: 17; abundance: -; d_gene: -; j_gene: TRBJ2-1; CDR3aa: CASSPASRGYSYNEQFF; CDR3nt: TGCGCCAGCAGCCCCGCCTCCCGGGGTTACTCCTACAATGAGCAGTTCTTC
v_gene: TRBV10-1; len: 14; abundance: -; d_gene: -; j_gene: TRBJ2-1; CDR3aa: CASNRNIPDNEQFF; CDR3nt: TGCGCCAGCAACAGAAACATACCTGACAATGAGCAGTTCTTC
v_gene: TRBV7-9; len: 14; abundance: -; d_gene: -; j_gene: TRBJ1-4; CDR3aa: CASSAGRSNEKLFF; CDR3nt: TGTGCCAGCAGCGCGGGACGGTCTAATGAAAAACTGTTTTTT
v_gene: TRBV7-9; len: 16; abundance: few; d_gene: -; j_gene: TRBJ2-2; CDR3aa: CASSFRGGFNTGELFF; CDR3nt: TGTGCCAGCAGCTTTAGAGGGGGTTTCAACACCGGGGAGCTGTTTTTT
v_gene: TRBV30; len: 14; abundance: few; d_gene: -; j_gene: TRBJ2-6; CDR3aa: CASSGTEGSNVLTF; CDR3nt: TGTGCCTCATCCGGGACGGAGGGGTCCAACGTCCTGACTTTC
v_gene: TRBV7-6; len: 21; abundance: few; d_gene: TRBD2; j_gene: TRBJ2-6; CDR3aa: CASSYGTSGSSLLSGANVLTF; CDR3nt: TGTGCCAGCAGCTACGGGACTAGCGGGAGCTCCCTCCTCTCTGGGGCCAACGTCCTGACTTTC
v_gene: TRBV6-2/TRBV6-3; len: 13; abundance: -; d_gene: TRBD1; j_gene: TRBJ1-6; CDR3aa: CASSWDRNSPLHF; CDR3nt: TGTGCCAGCAGCTGGGACAGAAATTCACCCCTCCACTTT
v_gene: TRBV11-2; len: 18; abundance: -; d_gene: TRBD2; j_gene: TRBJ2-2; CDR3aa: CASRSAGGASLNTGELFF; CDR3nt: TGTGCCAGCAGATCGGCGGGGGGGGCCTCCTTGAACACCGGGGAGCTGTTTTTT
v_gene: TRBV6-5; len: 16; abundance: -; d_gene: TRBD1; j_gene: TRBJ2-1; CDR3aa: CASSYSVAGGYNEQFF; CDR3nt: TGTGCCAGCAGTTACTCGGTGGCAGGGGGTTACAATGAGCAGTTCTTC
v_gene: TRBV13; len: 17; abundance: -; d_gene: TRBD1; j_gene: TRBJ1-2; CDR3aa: CASSPGTGGAKYYGYTF; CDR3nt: TGTGCCAGCAGCCCCGGGACAGGGGGCGCAAAGTACTATGGCTACACCTTC
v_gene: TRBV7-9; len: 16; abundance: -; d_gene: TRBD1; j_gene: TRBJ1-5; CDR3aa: CASSQIDRDGFQPQHF; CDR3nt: TGTGCCAGCAGCCAAATTGACAGGGACGGATTTCAGCCCCAGCATTTT
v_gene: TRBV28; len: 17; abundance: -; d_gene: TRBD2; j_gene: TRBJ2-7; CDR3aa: CASTPAGGQDISYEQYF; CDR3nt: TGTGCCAGCACCCCGGCGGGGGGGCAGGATATTTCCTACGAGCAGTACTTC